This TCR beta chain was identified in a study of OX40 agonist ivuxolimab in advanced cancers. This clone was recorded a few times. The method was immunoSEQ multiplex PCR; TCRdb's version includes in-frame clones alone and lacks a portion of them. There are under 85,000 clones in the sample; approximately 87% occur only once, and more than 0.45% lies in the top ten. CDR1 DFQATT and CDR2 SNEGSKA come from the germline V gene (reference sequence). The CDR3 runs 11 residues. The germline V and J ends were trimmed by 5 bases and 0 bases, with 4 bases remaining between them. Sample: CD4+ or CD8+ T cells sorted from blood, taken in a trial of the OX40 agonist ivuxolimab. The rearrangement links TRBV20-1 to TRBJ2-5; D remains unclear. This receptor was obtained from an adult with an advanced solid tumor such as melanoma, head and neck, liver or kidney cancer. CDR3 coding DNA: TGCAGTGCTGAACACCAAGAGACCCAGTACTTC. This encodes CSAEHQETQYF.